Sequencing of this TCR beta chain was carried out in a study of T cell changes during pregnancy in multiple sclerosis. This table comes from immunoSEQ multiplex PCR, and its TCRdb copy is limited to in-frame clones, with some not included. Of approximately 90,000 clones listed, about 92% are singletons. This clonotype was obtained from a female donor with multiple sclerosis, enrolled in a pregnancy study. Sequencing was performed on peripheral blood, taken after pregnancy.

The CDR3 sequence is CAWSVQGVNQPQHF. Written as DNA, the CDR3 is TGTGCCTGGAGTGTACAGGGGGTAAATCAGCCCCAGCATTTT. V and J are TRBV30 and TRBJ1-5; TRBD1 aligns across 8 bases. V lost 0 bases, J lost 4 bases, and 2 bases stayed unmatched. The CDR3 spans 14 residues. CDR1 GTSNPN and CDR2 SVGIG come from the germline V gene (reference sequence). Combining the CDR3 with reference TRBV30 and TRBJ1-5 gives the whole variable domain SQTIHQWPATLVQPVGSPLSLECTVEGTSNPNLYWYRQAAGRGLQLLFYSVGIGQISSEVPQNLSASRPQDRQFILSSKKLLLSDSGFYLCAWSVQGVNQPQHFGDGTRLSIL.